Each of the 30 T cell receptor beta chains below was sequenced from the same sample in a study of blood T cell repertoires in COVID-19. Profiling relied on immunoSEQ multiplex PCR, and the TCRdb table lists in-frame clones only, not all of them. The table records fewer than 250,000 clones, 70% to 90% of them present only once. Sequencing was carried out using PBMCs or T cells enriched from blood (not recorded which). The origin of the receptors is a woman aged 50 to 60 with acute COVID-19.

The chain recombines TRBV27 with TRBJ1-6, with D possibly TRBD1 on 5 matching bases. Germline V gene data show CDR1 as MNHEY and CDR2 as SMNVEV (reference sequence). This CDR3 is built from 16 residues. V dropped 2 bases and J dropped 7 bases, with 15 bases sitting between them. Written as DNA, the CDR3 is TGTGCCAGCAGTTTACTGGGGCAGGGTTTGAATTCACCCCTCCACTTT. Amino acids: CASSLLGQGLNSPLHF.

V usage is TRBV9 and J usage is TRBJ1-6; 9 positions match TRBD1. After removal of 5 bases from V and 8 bases from J, the junction contained 8 bases not matched to a gene. The CDR3 length is 15 residues. Looked up from germline, CDR1 is SGDLS and CDR2 is YYNGEE. The CDR3 is CASSSWTGDYSPLHF. CDR3 coding DNA: TGTGCCAGCAGTAGCTGGACAGGGGATTATTCACCCCTCCACTTT.

This chain connects TRBV7-6 to TRBJ2-2; 12 bases map to TRBD2. Germline V gene lookup returns CDR1 SGHVS and CDR2 FNYEAQ. The V and J ends lost 6 bases and 0 bases, in that order; junction bases with no gene match: 5. This CDR3 is built from 17 residues. CDR3 sequence reads: CASSPWTSGTNTGELFF. Written as DNA, the CDR3 is TGTGCCAGCAGTCCCTGGACTAGCGGGACGAACACCGGGGAGCTGTTTTTT.

The chain couples TRBV19 to TRBJ2-2; D might be TRBD1 (5 bases). V lost 1 base and J 0 bases, leaving 12 bases between the germline ends. The CDR3 runs 17 residues. Germline V gene lookup returns CDR1 LNHDA and CDR2 SQIVND (reference sequence). The DNA of the CDR3 is TGTGCCAGTAGTATAGTATTCAGGGAAACGAACACCGGGGAGCTGTTTTTT. Protein product: CASSIVFRETNTGELFF.

The V gene is TRBV28, the J gene TRBJ1-5, with D tentatively TRBD1 (5 bases). Trimming left V 4 bases short and J 8 bases short, with 18 bases between. Germline CDR1 and CDR2: MDHEN and SYDVKM. CDR3 size: 15 residues. CDR3 DNA: TGTGCCAGCAGTTCCCCCGGACATAACATCAAGCCCCAGCATTTT. It is translated as CASSSPGHNIKPQHF.

The rearrangement links TRBV7-2 to TRBJ2-7; 7 bases are shared with TRBD2. Unmatched junction bases numbered 8, after V lost 6 bases and J lost 3 bases. This CDR3 region has 14 residues. The V gene's germline CDR1 is SGHTA and CDR2 FQGNSA. CDR3 bases: TGTGCCAGCAGAAGGGGCTCGGGAGGCTACGAGCAGTACTTC. Its protein is CASRRGSGGYEQYF.

The CDR3 region is CASSWLEGAYEQYF. The CDR3, as DNA: TGTGCCAGCAGTTGGTTGGAGGGCGCCTACGAGCAGTACTTC. The V gene is TRBV6-5, the J gene TRBJ2-7; TRBD2 is a possible D gene (6 bases). There are 14 residues in the CDR3. Germline CDR1 reads MNHEY; CDR2 reads SVGAGI. V lost 4 bases, J lost 2 bases, and 12 bases lay in between.

The rearrangement joins TRBV24-1 to TRBJ1-2, with D perhaps matching TRBD1 (5 bases). Trimming removed 1 base at V and 2 bases at J, with 7 bases between. The CDR3 consists of 14 residues. Germline CDR1 is KGHDR and CDR2 is SFDVKD. CDR3 DNA: TGTGCCACCAGTGATTTCCCAGGGAACTATGGCTACACCTTC. As protein: CATSDFPGNYGYTF.

This sequence joins TRBV27 and TRBJ2-5; TRBD2 aligns across 12 bases. This CDR3 spans 16 amino acids. CDR1 is MNHEY and CDR2 is SMNVEV in the germline V gene (reference sequence). The V gene end was trimmed by 3 bases and the J gene end by 4 bases; junction bases not matched to a gene: 6. The CDR3 sequence: CASSLASGRGGETQYF. CDR3 in DNA: TGTGCCAGCAGTTTGGCTAGCGGGAGGGGTGGAGAGACCCAGTACTTC.

Only one count was recorded for this clone. The chain carries TRBV7-9 and TRBJ1-1; D not resolved. The CDR3 totals 13 residues. V lost 0 bases to trimming and J lost 8 bases, with 10 bases between them. Germline-derived CDR1 and CDR2 are SEHNR and FQNEAQ (reference sequence). CDR3 protein: CASSLARVSEAFF. Here the CDR3 DNA reads TGTGCCAGCAGCTTAGCAAGAGTGTCCGAAGCTTTCTTT.

The rearrangement joins TRBV9 to TRBJ1-5; D unresolved. CDR1 and CDR2 (germline): SGDLS, YYNGEE. Deletions cut 5 bases from V and 1 base from J, with 10 bases between. This CDR3 is built from 14 residues. In DNA, the CDR3 is TGTGCCAGCAGTACCGGGGTGAGCAATCAGCCCCAGCATTTT. Protein sequence: CASSTGVSNQPQHF.

The J gene is TRBJ1-2, the V gene TRBV11-1, with 7 bases aligning to TRBD1. Germline V gene lookup returns CDR1 SGHAT and CDR2 FQDESV (reference sequence). V was clipped by 5 bases and J by 1 base; unmatched bases: 7. The CDR3 extends over 15 amino acids. The chain's CDR3 is CASSGGQLYNYGYTF. CDR3 DNA: TGTGCCAGCAGCGGGGGACAGCTATATAACTATGGCTACACCTTC.

This clone was seen a single time. The chain couples TRBV21-1 to TRBJ2-7; the table's D call, TRBD1, was not checked against the DNA. TRBV21-1 is a pseudogene. There are 18 residues in the CDR3. CDR3 nucleotides: TGTGCCAGCAGCAACCGAACCGGGACAGGGAACAGCTTCTACGAGCAGTACTTC. It encodes CASSNRTGTGNSFYEQYF.

The chain links TRBV2 to TRBJ1-5, with D possibly being TRBD1 (5 bases). This CDR3 region has 15 residues. Germline V gene sequence: CDR1 SNHLY, CDR2 FYNNEI. Trimming removed 0 bases from V and 7 bases from J, with 13 bases in between. CDR3 nucleotides: TGTGCCAGCAGTGAAGCGGTGGCAGGGAAACAGCCCCAGCATTTT. It specifies CASSEAVAGKQPQHF.

The chain links TRBV7-9 to TRBJ1-1; D not resolved. The CDR3 runs to 14 residues. The V end was cut by 2 bases, the J end by 4 bases, with 11 bases between. Germline V gives CDR1 SEHNR, CDR2 FQNEAQ (reference sequence). CDR3 protein: CASSLPVLITEAFF. The CDR3 bases are TGTGCCAGCAGCTTACCGGTTCTGATCACTGAAGCTTTCTTT.

This clone was recorded only once. The chain joins TRBV10-3 to TRBJ2-7; D may be TRBD1 (6 bases). This CDR3 spans 12 amino acids. Germline V gene sequence: CDR1 ENHRY, CDR2 SYGVKD. Trimming stripped 0 bases from V and 6 bases from J, with 6 bases between. This CDR3 is CAISESGGEQYF. CDR3 nucleotide sequence: TGTGCCATCAGTGAGTCAGGGGGCGAGCAGTACTTC.

The chain has TRBV4-3 and TRBJ2-7; 10 bases fit TRBD1. Trimming cost V 5 bases and J 6 bases; bases outside gene matches: 7. Germline CDR1 and CDR2: LGHNA and YSLEER. This CDR3 spans 14 amino acids. CDR3 DNA sequence: TGCGCCAGCAGCTATGACAGGGGGCTGTCCGAGCAGTACTTC. This encodes CASSYDRGLSEQYF.

This clone showed up just a few times. The CDR3 region has the DNA TGTGCCAGCAGTTACTCCTGGGACAGGAACTATGGCTACACCTTC. Translating it yields CASSYSWDRNYGYTF. This chain connects TRBV6-2 or TRBV6-3 to TRBJ1-2; 8 nucleotides match TRBD1. V lost 0 bases and J lost 2; bases outside the gene matches: 2. CDR1 is MNHEY, CDR2 SVGEGT, per germline. The CDR3 is made up of 15 amino acids.

The chain joins TRBV5-1 to TRBJ2-2; D is possibly TRBD1 (6 bases). Germline values: CDR1 SGHRS, CDR2 YFSETQ. This CDR3 is built from 13 residues. Deletions cut 4 bases from V and 6 bases from J, with 10 bases between. CDR3 protein: CASSPRGAGELFF. The CDR3, as DNA: TGCGCCAGCAGCCCCAGGGGTGCCGGGGAGCTGTTTTTT.

The DNA of the CDR3 is TGCAGTGCTTCAGGGGGCGGTGAGCAGTTCTTC. It translates to CSASGGGEQFF. The chain couples TRBV20-1 to TRBJ2-1; 8 bases line up with TRBD1. CDR1 is DFQATT and CDR2 is SNEGSKA in the germline V gene (reference sequence). The V segment lost 5 bases and the J segment 9 bases; nucleotides outside the gene matches: 3. This CDR3 contains 11 residues.

This clone was counted once. The V gene is TRBV7-3, the J gene TRBJ2-1; 9 bases align to TRBD2. The length of the CDR3 is 14 residues. Germline loops: CDR1 SGHTA, CDR2 FQGTGA. Trimming cost V 4 bases and J 10 bases; bases outside gene matches: 8. Written as DNA, the CDR3 is TGTGCCAGCAGCTATCTAGCGGGACTATCCGAGCAGTTCTTC. Amino acids: CASSYLAGLSEQFF.

This clone was recorded once. This chain's CDR3 is CASRSRGAGNEQFF. The CDR3 region has the DNA TGCGCCAGCAGGAGCAGGGGAGCTGGGAATGAGCAGTTCTTC. The J gene is TRBJ2-1, the V gene TRBV4-1; a weak D match, TRBD1 (6 bases). The germline V gene encodes CDR1 MGHRA and CDR2 YSYEKL. There are 14 residues in the CDR3. Trimming stripped 6 bases from V and 7 bases from J, with 16 bases between.

The chain recombines TRBV7-2 with TRBJ2-7; 8 bases are a match to TRBD2. Germline CDR1 and CDR2: SGHTA and FQGNSA. The CDR3 loop spans 17 amino acids. V lost 3 bases and J lost 3; bases outside the gene matches: 13. The CDR3 loop is CASSFASRSGSFYEQYF. DNA for the CDR3: TGTGCCAGCAGCTTCGCCTCGCGCAGCGGGAGCTTCTACGAGCAGTACTTC.

V is TRBV18 and J is TRBJ1-2; the match to TRBD1 covers 7 bases. The ends lost 2 bases at V and 4 bases at J; junction bases unmatched: 1. CDR1 and CDR2 from the germline V gene are KGHSH and LQKENI. The CDR3 runs 13 residues. The CDR3 sequence: CASSPGTAYGYTF. The DNA for the CDR3 is TGTGCCAGCTCACCAGGGACAGCCTATGGCTACACCTTC.

This clone was seen a few times. J is TRBJ1-1 and V is TRBV3-1 (or the pseudogene TRBV3-2); D gene unclear. Germline V CDR1 and CDR2: LGHDT, YNNKEL (reference sequence). V was trimmed by 1 base and J by 4 bases, leaving 13 bases between them. The CDR3 loop spans 15 amino acids. CDR3 in amino acids: CASSQVGGRRTEAFF. The CDR3 DNA sequence: TGTGCCAGCAGCCAAGTCGGAGGGAGGCGCACTGAAGCTTTCTTT.

The chain links TRBV27 to TRBJ1-6, with D perhaps matching TRBD1 (6 bases). Germline CDR1 and CDR2: MNHEY and SMNVEV (reference sequence). Trimming pared 0 bases from V and 7 bases from J, leaving 10 bases between. The CDR3 sequence is 15 residues long. The DNA of the CDR3 is TGTGCCAGCAGTTTATCACAGGGTTGGAATTCACCCCTCCACTTT. Translating gives CASSLSQGWNSPLHF.

The genes are TRBV5-6 and TRBJ2-1, with 8 bases aligning to TRBD1. V lost 4 bases and J lost 7; bases outside the gene matches: 13. The germline gives CDR1 SGHDT, CDR2 YYEEEE. The CDR3 is made up of 16 amino acids. CDR3 bases: TGTGCCAGCAGCCTATGGACAGGGTTCTTAAGGAATGAGCAGTTCTTC. Translating gives CASSLWTGFLRNEQFF.

The chain couples TRBV6-1 to TRBJ1-2; 9 bases match TRBD1. CDR1 and CDR2 from the germline V gene are MNHNS and SASEGT. V was pared by 3 bases and J by 6 bases, with 8 bases of the junction left unmatched. The CDR3 length is 15 residues. CDR3 coding DNA: TGTGCCAGCAGTGATTTCGACAGGGGGGAGAATGGCTACACCTTC. Translated: CASSDFDRGENGYTF.

The chain links TRBV3-1 (or the pseudogene TRBV3-2) to TRBJ2-5; possible D gene TRBD2, 7 bases. V shed 5 bases and J shed 5 bases, with 21 bases lying between them. The CDR3 covers 16 residues. Germline V lookup: CDR1 LGHDT, CDR2 YNNKEL (reference sequence). CDR3 coding DNA: TGTGCCAGCAGCTCCATGGGGGGGGGCGTGAAGGAGACCCAGTACTTC. Translated, it gives CASSSMGGGVKETQYF.

The rearrangement links TRBV2 to TRBJ1-5, with D possibly being TRBD1 (5 bases). The CDR3 covers 14 residues. Between the trimmed V and J ends, which lost 6 bases and 7 bases, there was a span of 16 bases. From germline, CDR1 is SNHLY and CDR2 FYNNEI. The chain's CDR3 is CASSEQGLRQPQHF. In DNA form, the CDR3 reads TGTGCCAGCAGCGAGCAGGGTCTCCGGCAGCCCCAGCATTTT.